The clone carrying this TCR beta chain appeared a few times. Trimming took 5 bases from V and 8 from J, leaving 10 bases between them. Germline V gene data show CDR1 as SGHAT and CDR2 as FQDESV (reference sequence). This CDR3 is 13 amino acids long. Methods used by the authors: Estimation of nucleated cell counts was performed using reference gene primer amplification. Data came from immunoSEQ multiplex PCR; TCRdb stores just in-frame clones and leaves some out. V, J and clone size are taken as reported in that table, and D and trimming were inferred from the DNA itself. Of approximately 160,000 clones detected, 65% to 85% appear once; the ten largest clones hold about 3.8%. The sample comes from a study of blood T cell repertoires in COVID-19.

The sample taken for sequencing was peripheral blood. This receptor was taken from an elderly woman with acute or convalescent COVID-19. The chain carries TRBV11-1 and TRBJ1-6; D perhaps matches TRBD1 (6 bases). The CDR3 loop is CASSPGVHSPLHF. In DNA form, the CDR3 reads TGTGCCAGCAGCCCAGGGGTACATTCACCCCTCCACTTT.